This passage covers 23 T cell receptor beta chains from one sample sequenced in a study of Tregs in tolerant kidney transplant recipients. The assay was immunoSEQ multiplex PCR, and TCRdb's table has in-frame clones only and misses some. Among approximately 260,000 clones listed, about 80% were seen once. Source material: CD4+ T cells from blood. The source of these receptors is a human donor in good health.

Comment on this clone: One junction end disagrees with the germline gene, perhaps due to a read error. The CDR3 spells CASSLSGSKVVF. In DNA, the CDR3 is TGCGCCAGCAGCCTCAGCGGGAGTAAGGTGGTCTTC. The chain uses TRBV10-1 and TRBJ2-1, with 8 bases identical to TRBD2. The CDR3 has 12 residues. Per the germline V gene, CDR1 is WNHNN and CDR2 is SYGVQD (reference sequence).

CDR3 loop: CASSLDGFYGYTF. DNA for the CDR3: TGTGCCAGCAGTTTGGACGGCTTCTATGGCTACACCTTC. The rearrangement links TRBV2 to TRBJ1-2; D unresolved. This CDR3 has 13 amino acids. The germline CDR1 and CDR2 sequences are SNHLY and FYNNEI. Trimming took 5 bases from V and 4 from J, leaving 11 bases between them. Based on the CDR3 plus reference TRBV2 and TRBJ1-2, the full variable domain is EPEVTQTPSHQVTQMGQEVILRCVPISNHLYFYWYRQILGQKVEFLVSFYNNEISEKSEIFDDQFSVERPDGSNFTLKIRSTKLEDSAMYFCASSLDGFYGYTFGSGTRLTVV.

This chain joins TRBV4-2 and TRBJ2-1; a possible D gene is TRBD1 (6 bases). CDR3 length: 14 amino acids. Trimming removed 2 bases from V and 7 bases from J, with 12 bases in between. The germline V gene encodes CDR1 LGHNA and CDR2 YNFKEQ. DNA of the CDR3: TGTGCCAGCAGCCAAACAGGGTGGGAGAATGAGCAGTTCTTC. This encodes CASSQTGWENEQFF.

This chain uses TRBV6-5 with TRBJ2-5, with 8 bases fitting TRBD2. CDR1 MNHEY and CDR2 SVGAGI come from the germline V gene. J gave up 5 bases and V 6 bases, and 5 bases lay outside the gene matches. This CDR3 comprises 13 residues. This CDR3 reads CASRLAGLETQYF. In DNA, the CDR3 is TGTGCCAGCAGATTAGCGGGGTTGGAGACCCAGTACTTC.

The V and J genes are TRBV18 and TRBJ2-2; 9 bases align to TRBD2. V was clipped by 5 bases and J by 5 bases; unmatched bases: 12. The CDR3 has 17 amino acids. The germline V gene encodes CDR1 KGHSH and CDR2 LQKENI. CDR3: CASSNEVAGVATGELFF. CDR3 DNA sequence: TGTGCCAGCTCAAACGAAGTAGCGGGAGTGGCAACCGGGGAGCTGTTTTTT.

The gene calls are TRBV6-5 and TRBJ2-1; no clear D. This CDR3 comprises 14 residues. Trimming removed 6 bases from V and 4 bases from J, with 13 bases in between. Germline V gene data show CDR1 as MNHEY and CDR2 as SVGAGI. This CDR3 reads CASSPGPPYNEQFF. DNA of the CDR3: TGTGCCAGCAGCCCCGGCCCTCCTTACAATGAGCAGTTCTTC.

This chain joins TRBV5-4 and TRBJ1-1, with a weak D call TRBD1 (6 bases). The CDR3 totals 16 residues. V shed 0 bases and J shed 0 bases, with 12 bases lying between them. CDR1 is SGHNT and CDR2 is YYREEE in the germline V gene (reference sequence). CDR3 coding DNA: TGTGCCAGCAGCTTGGACACAGGGCTCTTGAACACTGAAGCTTTCTTT. It codes for CASSLDTGLLNTEAFF.

CDR3 nucleotides: TGCGCCAGCAGCTTGGCCTGGGAGACGAACACTGAAGCTTTCTTT. It codes for CASSLAWETNTEAFF. The chain recombines TRBV5-1 with TRBJ1-1; D uncertain. This CDR3 comprises 15 residues. V was pared by 0 bases and J by 1 base, with 10 bases between. Germline CDR1 and CDR2: SGHRS and YFSETQ. Full variable domain (rest looked up from reference TRBV5-1 and TRBJ1-1): KAGVTQTPRYLIKTRGQQVTLSCSPISGHRSVSWYQQTPGQGLQFLFEYFSETQRNKGNFPGRFSGRQFSNSRSEMNVSTLELGDSALYLCASSLAWETNTEAFFGQGTRLTVV.

As concerns this clone: Other nucleotide sequences from this sample produce the same CDR3. The V call is TRBV18, the J call TRBJ2-1, with 8 bases identical to TRBD2. Germline loops: CDR1 KGHSH, CDR2 LQKENI. This CDR3 is 15 amino acids long. Losses at the gene ends were 3 bases for V and 0 bases for J; bases not matched to a gene: 1. The CDR3 spells CASSPGTSSYNEQFF. The CDR3 region has the DNA TGTGCCAGCTCACCCGGGACTAGCTCCTACAATGAGCAGTTCTTC.

A word on this clone: The junction departs from germline at one end; a sequencing error may be responsible. The sample carries other DNA sequences with the same CDR3. The CDR3 here is CASSKGLSQETQYF. The CDR3 region has the DNA TGCGCCAGCAGTAAGGGACTCTCTCAAGAGACCCAGTACTTC. The chain carries TRBV6-1 and TRBJ2-5, with TRBD2 as a possible D gene (6 bases). The CDR3 loop spans 14 amino acids. Germline assignment: CDR1 MNHNS and CDR2 SASEGT.

This chain joins TRBV9 and TRBJ1-1; TRBD1 matches at 7 bases. This CDR3 is built from 15 residues. The germline V gene has CDR1 SGDLS and CDR2 YYNGEE. J lost 2 bases, V lost 4 bases, and 8 bases had no gene match. CDR3 amino acids: CASSSRTGFNTEAFF. For the CDR3, the DNA is TGTGCCAGCAGCTCCCGGACAGGTTTTAACACTGAAGCTTTCTTT.

The V gene is TRBV1, the J gene TRBJ2-2; the DNA was not compared with TRBD2, the D call given in the table. TRBV1 corresponds to a pseudogene. This CDR3 comprises 19 residues. For the CDR3, the DNA is TGCACCAGCAGCCAAGGCCAGACTAGCGGGGGGTCCTCCACCGGGGAGCTGTTTTTT. This translates into CTSSQGQTSGGSSTGELFF.

This clone was seen only a few times. The chain links TRBV9 to TRBJ2-2, with D perhaps given as TRBD1 or TRBD2 (5 bases each). This CDR3 is 15 amino acids long. Germline V lookup: CDR1 SGDLS, CDR2 YYNGEE. The V gene lost 4 bases and the J gene lost 2 bases, with 12 bases spanning the gap. CDR3 bases: TGTGCCAGCAGCCCGAGAGGGGCCAACACCGGGGAGCTGTTTTTT. Translation: CASSPRGANTGELFF. The full variable domain, completed using reference TRBV9 and TRBJ2-2, is DSGVTQTPKHLITATGQRVTLRCSPRSGDLSVYWYQQSLDQGLQFLIQYYNGEERAKGNILERFSAQQFPDLHSELNLSSLELGDSALYFCASSPRGANTGELFFGEGSRLTVL.

In nucleotides, the CDR3 is TGTGCCAGCAGCTCACAGATAGGGGACACTGAAGCTTTCTTT. Translating gives CASSSQIGDTEAFF. V is TRBV9 and J is TRBJ1-1, with TRBD1 as a possible D gene (5 bases). The CDR3 runs to 14 residues. V lost 4 bases and J 3 bases, leaving 13 bases between the germline ends. CDR1 SGDLS and CDR2 YYNGEE come from the germline V gene.

The V call is TRBV18, the J call TRBJ1-4; D is unclear. Trimming removed 2 bases from V and 7 bases from J, with 14 bases in between. The CDR3 consists of 15 residues. Germline-derived CDR1 and CDR2 are KGHSH and LQKENI. Here the CDR3 reads CASSPVGVSVEKLFF. As DNA, the CDR3 is TGTGCCAGCTCACCAGTCGGGGTGAGTGTTGAAAAACTGTTTTTT.

This chain joins TRBV6-1 and TRBJ2-7; no clear D. CDR1 is MNHNS, CDR2 SASEGT, per germline. The length of the CDR3 is 12 residues. Trimming removed 6 bases from V and 5 bases from J, with 11 bases in between. CDR3 residues: CASRGDTNEQYF. CDR3 in DNA: TGTGCCAGCAGGGGTGACACTAACGAGCAGTACTTC.

This rearrangement joins TRBV6-6 to TRBJ1-2; 7 bases agree with TRBD1. The CDR3 is 12 residues long. Trimming took 5 bases from V and 8 from J; bases not matched to a gene: 5. Germline lookup yields CDR1 MNHNY and CDR2 SVGAGI (reference sequence). In DNA form, the CDR3 reads TGTGCCAGCAGTGTGGGGGACAGCGGCTACACCTTC. Translated: CASSVGDSGYTF.

The J gene is TRBJ1-1, the V gene TRBV10-3; D is ambiguous. V was cut by 9 bases and J by 0 bases, with 11 bases left in between. CDR3 length equals 13 residues. Germline-derived CDR1 and CDR2 are ENHRY and SYGVKD. The CDR3 sequence: CAISREMNTEAFF. CDR3 DNA: TGTGCCATTTCGAGAGAGATGAACACTGAAGCTTTCTTT.

This chain joins TRBV11-2 and TRBJ1-5; unclear D gene. The CDR3 extends over 17 amino acids. Germline CDR1 SGHAT, CDR2 FQNNGV. Between the trimmed V and J ends, which lost 5 bases and 1 base, there was a span of 18 bases. CDR3 loop: CASSRRAGGESNQPQHF. The CDR3 DNA sequence: TGTGCCAGCAGCCGCCGGGCAGGCGGGGAAAGCAATCAGCCCCAGCATTTT.

This chain uses TRBV4-1 with TRBJ1-1, with D possibly TRBD1 on 6 matching bases. Trimming took off 4 bases at V and 1 base at J, with 13 bases between the two ends. CDR3 length equals 15 residues. The germline V gene encodes CDR1 MGHRA and CDR2 YSYEKL. In DNA form, the CDR3 reads TGCGCCAGCAGCCGGGGGGCAGGGCCGAACACTGAAGCTTTCTTT. It codes for CASSRGAGPNTEAFF.

The chain joins TRBV6-5 to TRBJ2-2; D is perhaps TRBD2 (5 bases). Trimming took off 4 bases at V and 5 bases at J, with 11 bases between the two ends. Germline V gene data show CDR1 as MNHEY and CDR2 as SVGAGI. The CDR3 is 14 amino acids. CDR3 residues: CASSSGILTGELFF. CDR3 coding DNA: TGTGCCAGCAGTTCCGGGATCTTAACCGGGGAGCTGTTTTTT.

V usage is TRBV2 and J usage is TRBJ2-4, with unresolved D. The CDR3 covers 12 residues. Germline CDR1 and CDR2: SNHLY and FYNNEI. Between the trimmed V and J ends, which lost 2 bases and 6 bases, there was a span of 5 bases. The CDR3 region is CASSESVNIQYF. The CDR3, as DNA: TGTGCCAGCAGTGAATCGGTAAACATTCAGTACTTC.

This rearrangement joins TRBV5-1 to TRBJ2-5; D is undetermined. CDR3 length: 14 amino acids. Looked up from germline, CDR1 is SGHRS and CDR2 is YFSETQ. V was cut by 0 bases and J by 5 bases, with 11 bases left in between. The DNA of the CDR3 is TGCGCCAGCAGCTTGGAGGCTTTAGGGGAGACCCAGTACTTC. Translation: CASSLEALGETQYF.